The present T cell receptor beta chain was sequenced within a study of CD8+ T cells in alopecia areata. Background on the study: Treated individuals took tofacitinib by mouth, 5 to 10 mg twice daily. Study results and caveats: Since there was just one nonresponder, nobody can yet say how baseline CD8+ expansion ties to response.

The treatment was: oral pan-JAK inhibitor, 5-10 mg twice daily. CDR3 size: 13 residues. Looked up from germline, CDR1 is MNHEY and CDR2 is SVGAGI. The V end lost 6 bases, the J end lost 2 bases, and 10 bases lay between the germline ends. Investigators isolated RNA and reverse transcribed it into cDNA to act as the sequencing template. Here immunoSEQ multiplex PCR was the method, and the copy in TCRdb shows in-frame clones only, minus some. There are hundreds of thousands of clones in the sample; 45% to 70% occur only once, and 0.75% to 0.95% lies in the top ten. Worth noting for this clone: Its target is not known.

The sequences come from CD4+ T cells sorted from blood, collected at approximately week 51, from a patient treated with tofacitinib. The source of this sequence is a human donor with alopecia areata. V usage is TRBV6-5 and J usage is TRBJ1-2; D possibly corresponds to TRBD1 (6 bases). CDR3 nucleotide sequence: TGTGCCAGCAGCTCGACAGGCAACTATGGCTACACCTTC. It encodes CASSSTGNYGYTF.